Given below is one T cell receptor beta chain in context. The method was immunoSEQ multiplex PCR; TCRdb's version includes in-frame clones alone and lacks a portion of them. The sample contains roughly 69,000 clones, 91% of which appear only once. V was clipped by 5 bases and J by 3 bases, with 20 bases between them. Per germline, CDR1 SGHNT and CDR2 YENEEA. The CDR3 extends over 16 amino acids. This sample was taken from a study of T cell changes during pregnancy in multiple sclerosis. V is TRBV11-3 and J is TRBJ2-7; possibly TRBD2 for D (5 bases). Sample: peripheral blood, taken in the second trimester of pregnancy. The clonotype was recovered from a female donor with multiple sclerosis, enrolled in a pregnancy study. This CDR3 reads CASSPYPGGPRYEQYF. DNA of the CDR3: TGTGCCAGCAGCCCCTACCCCGGCGGGCCGCGCTACGAGCAGTACTTC.